These 17 T cell receptor beta chains were sequenced from one sample in a study of shared T cell receptors in the human thymus. Here immunoSEQ multiplex PCR was the method, and the copy in TCRdb shows in-frame clones only, minus some. The sample includes roughly 660,000 clones, approximately 87% of them seen just once. The sample also formed part of further work on human thymus T cells.

Sequencing used thymocytes. These receptors came from a boy younger than two with a congenital heart defect.

The V and J genes are TRBV5-1 and TRBJ2-7, with 7 bases identical to TRBD1. The CDR3 has 15 amino acids. Trimming took 4 bases from V and 0 from J; bases not matched to a gene: 7. In germline, CDR1 is SGHRS, CDR2 YFSETQ. The CDR3 spells CASSPTRDSSYEQYF. Here the CDR3 DNA reads TGCGCCAGCAGCCCGACGAGGGACAGCTCCTACGAGCAGTACTTC.

The CDR3 spells CASSVGVAGASNTGELFF. CDR3 DNA: TGTGCCAGCAGCGTAGGAGTAGCGGGGGCTTCGAACACCGGGGAGCTGTTTTTT. This sequence joins TRBV9 and TRBJ2-2; 9 bases align to TRBD2. The germline V gene has CDR1 SGDLS and CDR2 YYNGEE. There are 18 residues in the CDR3. Trimming removed 0 bases from V and 0 bases from J; junction bases left unmatched: 6.

This chain joins TRBV28 and TRBJ2-5; D not resolved. CDR3 length: 12 residues. Germline loops: CDR1 MDHEN, CDR2 SYDVKM. V shed 5 bases and J shed 5 bases, with 9 bases lying between them. CDR3 sequence reads: CASSPLFETQYF. CDR3 DNA sequence: TGTGCCAGCAGTCCCTTATTCGAGACCCAGTACTTC.

In DNA form, the CDR3 reads TGTGCCAGCAGTGGGGTATGGGGGACAGTCAATGAAAAACTGTTTTTT. Translation gives CASSGVWGTVNEKLFF. J is TRBJ1-4 and V is TRBV6-1; TRBD1 matches at 7 bases. CDR1 MNHNS and CDR2 SASEGT come from the germline V gene. CDR3 length: 16 residues. Trimming cost V 4 bases and J 5 bases; bases outside gene matches: 10.

The rearrangement links TRBV27 to TRBJ1-4; TRBD1 is a possible D gene (6 bases). Germline V CDR1 and CDR2: MNHEY, SMNVEV (reference sequence). CDR3 size: 14 residues. V lost 9 bases and J lost 8, with 19 bases in between. The CDR3 nucleotides are TGTGCCAGAAACTTGGACAGTTATTACGAAAAACTGTTTTTT. Protein product: CARNLDSYYEKLFF.

This chain connects TRBV4-3 to TRBJ1-2; TRBD1 matches at 8 bases. J gave up 2 bases and V 4 bases, and 6 bases lay outside the gene matches. Per the germline V gene, CDR1 is LGHNA and CDR2 is YSLEER. The CDR3 sequence is 15 residues long. CDR3 sequence: CASSRSRTGNYGYTF. CDR3 coding DNA: TGCGCCAGCAGCCGATCAAGGACAGGGAACTATGGCTACACCTTC.

The sample holds one count of this clone. The genes are TRBV4-1 and TRBJ2-3; D possibly corresponds to TRBD1 (7 bases). Trimming shortened V by 1 base and J by 2 bases, and 13 bases separated the two germline ends. The CDR3 sequence is 16 residues long. In germline, CDR1 is MGHRA, CDR2 YSYEKL. This CDR3 is CASSQGGDRNTDTQYF. The CDR3 nucleotides are TGCGCCAGCAGCCAAGGGGGGGACAGAAACACAGATACGCAGTATTTT.

This clone was seen just once. J is TRBJ2-7 and V is TRBV4-3; unclear D gene. The CDR3 contains 16 residues. CDR1 LGHNA and CDR2 YSLEER come from the germline V gene. The V end lost 0 bases, the J end lost 5 bases, and 17 bases lay between the germline ends. CDR3 protein: CASSQDVGDRVHEQYF. The CDR3 DNA follows: TGCGCCAGCAGCCAAGATGTCGGAGATCGGGTGCACGAGCAGTACTTC.

The V call is TRBV7-9, the J call TRBJ2-7; D not resolved. The CDR3 length is 15 residues. The germline V gene encodes CDR1 SEHNR and CDR2 FQNEAQ (reference sequence). V lost 1 base to trimming and J lost 9 bases, with 19 bases between them. CDR3 coding DNA: TGTGCCAGCAGCTTAGTAGCCGGTCCGTCCCAAGGGCAGTACTTC. It specifies CASSLVAGPSQGQYF.

CDR3 sequence (DNA): TGTGCCAGCAGCCACCCGTTGGGGAGGTCGGAGCCCACAGATACGCAGTATTTT. Amino acids: CASSHPLGRSEPTDTQYF. The chain couples TRBV5-6 to TRBJ2-3; TRBD2 might be the D (6 bases). The CDR3 length is 18 residues. Germline V CDR1 and CDR2: SGHDT, YYEEEE. Deletions cut 4 bases from V and 2 bases from J, with 23 bases between.

This clone has only a few counts. The V and J genes are TRBV7-8 and TRBJ2-1; 13 bases match TRBD2. V lost 2 bases to trimming and J lost 4 bases; unmatched junction nucleotides: 14. Looked up from germline, CDR1 is SGHVS and CDR2 is FQNEAQ. The CDR3 runs to 20 residues. This CDR3 is CASSLKSPTSGRSFYNEQFF. The CDR3 nucleotides are TGTGCCAGCAGCTTAAAGTCCCCGACTAGCGGGAGGTCCTTTTACAATGAGCAGTTCTTC.

This clone came up a few times. This chain joins TRBV12-5 and TRBJ2-7; D is unresolved. This CDR3 is built from 10 residues. V was clipped by 4 bases and J by 6 bases, with 4 bases between them. CDR1 is LGHNT and CDR2 is FRNRAP in the germline V gene. CDR3 nucleotide sequence: TGTGCTAGTGGTTCATCCGAGCAGTACTTC. Residues: CASGSSEQYF.

The chain employs TRBV18 and TRBJ2-5, with D maybe TRBD2 (6 bases). The germline V and J ends were trimmed by 4 bases and 2 bases, with 14 bases remaining between them. Germline CDR1 and CDR2: KGHSH and LQKENI. The CDR3 is made up of 15 amino acids. CDR3 coding DNA: TGTGCCAGCTCACTTTTAGGGACTTTTCAAGAGACCCAGTACTTC. Protein sequence: CASSLLGTFQETQYF.

The CDR3: CASSQRDYTDTQYF. The CDR3 region has the DNA TGTGCCAGCAGCCAACGGGACTACACAGATACGCAGTATTTT. J is TRBJ2-3 and V is TRBV7-9; 7 positions agree with TRBD2. The CDR3 has 14 amino acids. CDR1 and CDR2 from the germline V gene are SEHNR and FQNEAQ (reference sequence). V was clipped by 5 bases and J by 2 bases; unmatched bases: 4.

The rearrangement uses TRBV21-1 and TRBJ2-1; no check of the table's D call, TRBD2, against the DNA was made. TRBV21-1 is a documented pseudogene. The CDR3 covers 19 residues. The DNA of the CDR3 is TGTGCCAGCAGCAAAGGCTCTACTAGCGGGAGTATTTCCTACAATGAGCAGTTCTTC. As protein: CASSKGSTSGSISYNEQFF.

This clone was observed a few times. This chain uses TRBV4-3 with TRBJ1-4, with D possibly TRBD1 on 6 matching bases. Trimming took off 0 bases at V and 5 bases at J, with 22 bases between the two ends. From germline, CDR1 is LGHNA and CDR2 YSLEER. The CDR3 loop spans 19 amino acids. This CDR3 reads CASSQDGTHFRTMNEKLFF. The CDR3 region has the DNA TGCGCCAGCAGCCAAGATGGGACACACTTCAGGACGATGAATGAAAAACTGTTTTTT.

This chain uses TRBV11-2 with TRBJ2-7; the D gene is possibly TRBD2 (5 bases). Germline values: CDR1 SGHAT, CDR2 FQNNGV. CDR3 length: 11 amino acids. Trimming took 1 base from V and 12 from J, leaving 10 bases between them. CDR3 protein: CASSLGGSLYF. Here the CDR3 DNA reads TGTGCCAGCAGCTTAGGCGGGTCCCTGTACTTC.